This TCR beta chain is from a study of technical replicates of blood from a handful of donors. The data were produced by immunoSEQ multiplex PCR, yet TCRdb's version contains in-frame clones alone and is incomplete. The sample consists of tens of thousands of clones, 92% of them appearing once. V gave up 1 base and J gave up 5 bases, with 17 bases separating them. Germline CDR1 SGHDN, CDR2 FVKESK. This CDR3 has 16 amino acids. This receptor was taken from a human donor in good health. V usage is TRBV14 and J usage is TRBJ2-5; TRBD1 is a possible D gene (5 bases). Specimen: T cells isolated from PBMCs. DNA for the CDR3: TGTGCCAGCAGCCAAGTCGTGGGGCTACATCAGGAGACCCAGTACTTC. Its protein is CASSQVVGLHQETQYF.